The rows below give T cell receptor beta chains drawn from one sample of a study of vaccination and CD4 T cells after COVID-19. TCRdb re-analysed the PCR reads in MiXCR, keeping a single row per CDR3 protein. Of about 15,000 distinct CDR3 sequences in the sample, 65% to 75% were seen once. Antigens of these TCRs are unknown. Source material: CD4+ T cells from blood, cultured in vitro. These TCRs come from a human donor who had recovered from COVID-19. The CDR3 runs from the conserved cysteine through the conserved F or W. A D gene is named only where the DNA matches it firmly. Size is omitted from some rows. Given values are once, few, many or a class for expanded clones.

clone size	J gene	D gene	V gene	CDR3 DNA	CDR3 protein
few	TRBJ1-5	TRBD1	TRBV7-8	TGTGCCAGCAGCTTAGACAGGGGAGCTCAGCCCCAGCATTTT	CASSLDRGAQPQHF
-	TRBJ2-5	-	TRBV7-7	TGTGCCAGCAGCGCAGGGACGGTTAGTCAAGAGACCCAGTACTTC	CASSAGTVSQETQYF
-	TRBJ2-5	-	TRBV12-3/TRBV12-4	TGTGCCAGCAGTTTACAGGGGTTGGAGACCCAGTACTTC	CASSLQGLETQYF
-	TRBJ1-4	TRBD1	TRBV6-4	TGTGCCAGCAGCGAGACAGGGGGAGCTAATGAAAAACTGTTTTTT	CASSETGGANEKLFF
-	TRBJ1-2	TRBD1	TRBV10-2	TGCGCCAGCAGTGATCGGGACAGCCACTATGGCTACACCTTC	CASSDRDSHYGYTF
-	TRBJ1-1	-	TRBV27	TGTGCCAGCATGGGGGGGCTAAACACTGAAGCTTTCTTT	CASMGGLNTEAFF
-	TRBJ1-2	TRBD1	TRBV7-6	TGTGCCAGCAGCTCCGGAGGGACAGCCTATGGCTACACCTTC	CASSSGGTAYGYTF
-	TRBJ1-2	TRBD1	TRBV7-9	TGTGCCAGCAGCTTTCAATTTACGTACAGGGGGCTGATGGGCTACACCTTC	CASSFQFTYRGLMGYTF
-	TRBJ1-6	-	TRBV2	TGTGCCAGCAGTCTATCCAGGGATTCACCCCTCCACTTT	CASSLSRDSPLHF
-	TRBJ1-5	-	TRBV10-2	TGCGCCAGCAGTGTGTTGGGGGGTCAGCCCCAGCATTTT	CASSVLGGQPQHF
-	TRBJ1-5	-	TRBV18	TGTGCCAGCTCCCTACAGGGTTTTGAGCCCCAGCATTTT	CASSLQGFEPQHF
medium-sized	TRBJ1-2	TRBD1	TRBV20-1	TGCAGTGCTAGGGGACAGGGGATGTGGGGCTACACCTTC	CSARGQGMWGYTF
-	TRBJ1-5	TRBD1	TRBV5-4	TGTGCCAGCATCCCGGCAGGGGGCAGACAGCCCCAGCATTTT	CASIPAGGRQPQHF
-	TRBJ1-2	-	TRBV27	TGTGCCAGCAGACCAGGGGCAGGGCATGGCTACACCTTC	CASRPGAGHGYTF
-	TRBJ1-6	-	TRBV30	TGTGCCTGGACAGCCCAGAACGTCTATAATTCACCCCTCCACTTT	CAWTAQNVYNSPLHF
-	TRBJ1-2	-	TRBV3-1	TGTGCCAGCAGCCGCGGAGGGGGACACTATGGCTACACCTTC	CASSRGGGHYGYTF
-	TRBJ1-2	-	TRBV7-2	TGTGCCAGCAGCTCCTTCGGCGGGGGGACCTATGGCTACACCTTC	CASSSFGGGTYGYTF
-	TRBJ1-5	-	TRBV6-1	TGTGCCAGCAGGGGGGACTATCAGCCCCAGCATTTT	CASRGDYQPQHF
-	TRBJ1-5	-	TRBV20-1	TGCAGTGCTAGAGGGGGTTATAGCAATCAGCCCCAGCATTTT	CSARGGYSNQPQHF
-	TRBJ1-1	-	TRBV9	TGTGCCAGCAGCGTAGATGGACTGGTAAACACTGAAGCTTTCTTT	CASSVDGLVNTEAFF
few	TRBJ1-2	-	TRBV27	TGTGCCAGCAGACTGGTGGGGGCGCAGGGCTACACCTTC	CASRLVGAQGYTF
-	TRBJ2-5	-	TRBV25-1	TGTGCCAGCAGTGGGGAGCGGGCCCAAGAGACCCAGTACTTC	CASSGERAQETQYF
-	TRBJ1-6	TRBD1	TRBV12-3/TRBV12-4	TGTGCCAGCACCACTCTCGGACAGGGTTCAGGATCACCCCTCCACTTT	CASTTLGQGSGSPLHF
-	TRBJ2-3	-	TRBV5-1	TGCGCCAGCAGCCCCACCGGGGACGGTGGGGTTACGCAGTATTTT	CASSPTGDGGVTQYF
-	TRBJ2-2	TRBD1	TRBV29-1	TGCAGCGTCCCGGACAGGAGACACACCGGGGAGCTGTTTTTT	CSVPDRRHTGELFF
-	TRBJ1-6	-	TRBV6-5	TGTGCCAGCAGTTGGCGACGAGGAGGAACCTATAATTCACCCCTCCACTTT	CASSWRRGGTYNSPLHF
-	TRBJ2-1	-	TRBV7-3	TGTGCCAGCAGCTTATCGGGGGGCAAGGGCTATGAGCAGTTCTTC	CASSLSGGKGYEQFF
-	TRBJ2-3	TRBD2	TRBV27	TGTGCCAGCAGAAGGCTAGCGGGAGGGAGCACAGATACGCAGTATTTT	CASRRLAGGSTDTQYF
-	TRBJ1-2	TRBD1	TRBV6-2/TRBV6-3	TGTGCCAGCAGTGGACAGGGGGCCAGCTATGGCTACACCTTC	CASSGQGASYGYTF
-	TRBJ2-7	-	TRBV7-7	TGTGCCAGCAGCTTAGGCCCCAAGGGGAATCAGTACGAGCAGTACTTC	CASSLGPKGNQYEQYF
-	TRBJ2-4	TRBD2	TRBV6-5	TGTGCCAGCAGTTCAACGCGGACTAGCGGGAGCTCAGCGGGCAAAAACATTCAGTACTTC	CASSSTRTSGSSAGKNIQYF
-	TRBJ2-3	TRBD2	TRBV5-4	TGTGCCAGCAGTCTAGAGCGGGGACCCAGCACAGATACGCAGTATTTT	CASSLERGPSTDTQYF
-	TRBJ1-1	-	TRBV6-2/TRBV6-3	TGTGCCAGCAGTTACTCTCGGGTTAGTAGCACTGAAGCTTTCTTT	CASSYSRVSSTEAFF
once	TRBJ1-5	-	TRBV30	TGTGCCTGGAGTGGTAATAGCAATCAGCCCCAGCATTTT	CAWSGNSNQPQHF
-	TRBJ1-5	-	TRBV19	TGTGCCAGTACCCCTGGGGGGAATAAGAATCAGCCCCAGCATTTT	CASTPGGNKNQPQHF
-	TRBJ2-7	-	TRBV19	TGTGCCAGTAGTTCCCCCTTTCGGGATACCTACGAGCAGTACTTC	CASSSPFRDTYEQYF
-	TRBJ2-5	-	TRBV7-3	TGTGCCAGCAGCTTAACTAGCGCCCAAGAGACCCAGTACTTC	CASSLTSAQETQYF
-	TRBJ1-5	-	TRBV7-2	TGTGCCAGCAGCCTAACCAATCAGCCCCAGCATTTT	CASSLTNQPQHF
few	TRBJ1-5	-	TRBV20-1	TGCAGTGCTCGGACGTTGAATCAGCCCCAGCATTTT	CSARTLNQPQHF
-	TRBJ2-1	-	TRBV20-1	TGCAGTGCTAGAGATCCCGGGGCCTCTTCCTACAATGAGCAGTTCTTC	CSARDPGASSYNEQFF
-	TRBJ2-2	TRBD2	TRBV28	TGTGCCAGCAGTTTAGTCGGGCTAGCGGGAAACACCGGGGAGCTGTTTTTT	CASSLVGLAGNTGELFF
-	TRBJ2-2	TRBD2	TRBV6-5	TGTGCCAGCAGTTACTCGGGACTAGCGGTGAACACCGGGGAGCTGTTTTTT	CASSYSGLAVNTGELFF
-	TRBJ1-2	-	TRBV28	TGTGCCAGCAGTAGACCCAGACGAGGGGAGAGGTCTAACTATGGCTACACCTTC	CASSRPRRGERSNYGYTF
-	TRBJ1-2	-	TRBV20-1	TGCAGTGCTAGAGTCTCGGGGGGGCTTAAAATAAGGCATGGCTACACCTTC	CSARVSGGLKIRHGYTF
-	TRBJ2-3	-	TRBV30	TGTGCCTGGAGTCGCGAAGGTATTCAGGGGCGCGCAATCCCAGATACGCAGTATTTT	CAWSREGIQGRAIPDTQYF
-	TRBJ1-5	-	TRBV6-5	TGTGCCAGCAGTTACTCGCTTAGCAATCAGCCCCAGCATTTT	CASSYSLSNQPQHF
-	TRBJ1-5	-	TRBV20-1	TGCAGTGCCGGGAGAGGGAATCAGCCCCAGCATTTT	CSAGRGNQPQHF
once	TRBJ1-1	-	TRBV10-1	TGCGCCAGCAGTGATGGGGGGCACACTGAAGCTTTCTTT	CASSDGGHTEAFF
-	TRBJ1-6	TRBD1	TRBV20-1	TGCAGTGCCAGACCCGGGACAGGGTATTCACCCCTCCACTTT	CSARPGTGYSPLHF
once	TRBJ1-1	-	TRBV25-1	TGTGCCAGCAGTGAAGGGGGGAAACTAAATGAAGCTTTCTTT	CASSEGGKLNEAFF
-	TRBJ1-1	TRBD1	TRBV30	TGTGCCTGGACCCGACAGGGGGCAACGAACACTGAAGCTTTCTTT	CAWTRQGATNTEAFF
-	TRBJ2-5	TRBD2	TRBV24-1	TGTGCCACCAGTGACCACTTGACTAGCGGACAAGAGACCCAGTACTTC	CATSDHLTSGQETQYF